This entry features one TCR beta chain sequence. These data belong to a study of CD8+CD57+ T cells in acquired aplastic anemia. The study profiled TCR beta VDJ and CDR3 using genomic DNA as template. TCRdb re-analysed the reads in MiXCR, keeping a single row per CDR3 protein. Here the sample spans about 71,000 distinct CDR3 sequences, approximately 54% being singletons. The specimen sequenced was sorted CD4+, CD8+, or CD8+CD57+ T cells (not recorded which) from PBMCs. This clonotype was obtained from a human donor in good health, serving as a control.

The CDR3 DNA sequence: TGTGCCACCAGCTCATGGCCGTTCGATGAGCAGTTCTTC. It is translated as CATSSWPFDEQFF. The rearrangement links TRBV15 to TRBJ2-1; D remains ambiguous. V gave up 5 bases and J gave up 8 bases, with 13 bases separating them. The CDR3 loop spans 13 amino acids. The germline V gene has CDR1 LNHNV and CDR2 YYDKDF (reference sequence). Filled out from reference TRBV15 and TRBJ2-1, the complete variable domain reads DAMVIQNPRYQVTQFGKPVTLSCSQTLNHNVMYWYQQKSSQAPKLLFHYYDKDFNNEADTPDNFQSRRPNTSFCFLDIRSPGLGDTAMYLCATSSWPFDEQFFGPGTRLTVL.